The entry below describes one T cell receptor (beta chain). Its antigen is not known. TCR beta VDJ combinations and CDR3 sequences were profiled from genomic DNA. TCRdb itself ran the reads through MiXCR, one entry per CDR3 protein. Among 75,000 to 80,000 distinct CDR3 sequences listed, about three quarters were seen once. This sample was included in a study of CD8+CD57+ T cells in acquired aplastic anemia. Study-wide results and caveats: In CD8+ cells, Simpson's diversity showed no significant difference between patients and controls.

Whoever was chosen for sequencing had shown CD8+CD57+ cell expansion by flow cytometry. V trimming: 8 bases; J trimming: 8 bases; junction bases outside the gene matches: 12. The CDR3 runs 15 residues. Looked up from germline, CDR1 is MNHNS and CDR2 is SASEGT. Material for sequencing was sorted CD4+, CD8+, or CD8+CD57+ T cells (not recorded which) from PBMCs. The clonotype comes from a human donor with aplastic anemia. The chain joins TRBV6-1 to TRBJ2-1; 10 positions agree with TRBD2. The CDR3 DNA sequence: TGTGCCAGCGCGGTATCTAGCGGGGGAAGTCATGAGCAGTTCTTC. It is translated as CASAVSSGGSHEQFF.